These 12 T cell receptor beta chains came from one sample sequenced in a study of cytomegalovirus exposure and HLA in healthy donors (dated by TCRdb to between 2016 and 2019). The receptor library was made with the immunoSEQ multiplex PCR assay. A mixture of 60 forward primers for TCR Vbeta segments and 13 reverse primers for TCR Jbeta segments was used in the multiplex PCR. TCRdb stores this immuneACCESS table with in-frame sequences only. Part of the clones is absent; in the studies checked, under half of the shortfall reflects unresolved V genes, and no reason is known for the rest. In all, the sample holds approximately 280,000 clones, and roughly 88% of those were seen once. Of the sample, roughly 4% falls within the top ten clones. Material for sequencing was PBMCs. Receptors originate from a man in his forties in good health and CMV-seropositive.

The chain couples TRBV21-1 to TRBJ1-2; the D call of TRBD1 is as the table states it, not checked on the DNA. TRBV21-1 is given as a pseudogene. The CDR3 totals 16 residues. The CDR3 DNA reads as TGTGCCAGCAGCACGCAAGACAGGGAAGCTAACTATGGCTACACCTTC. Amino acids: CASSTQDREANYGYTF.

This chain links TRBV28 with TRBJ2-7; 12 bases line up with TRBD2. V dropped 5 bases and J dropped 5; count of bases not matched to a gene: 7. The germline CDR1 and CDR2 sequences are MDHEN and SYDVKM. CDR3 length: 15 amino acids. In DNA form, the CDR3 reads TGTGCCAGCAGTCTGGGGACTAGCGGGCTCGACGAGCAGTACTTC. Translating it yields CASSLGTSGLDEQYF.

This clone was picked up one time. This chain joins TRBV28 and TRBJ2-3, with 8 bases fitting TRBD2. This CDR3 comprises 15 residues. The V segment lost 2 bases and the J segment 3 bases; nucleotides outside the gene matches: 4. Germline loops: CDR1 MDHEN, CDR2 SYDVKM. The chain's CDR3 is CASSLRREVTDTQYF. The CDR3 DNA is TGTGCCAGCAGTTTAAGGCGGGAGGTGACAGATACGCAGTATTTT.

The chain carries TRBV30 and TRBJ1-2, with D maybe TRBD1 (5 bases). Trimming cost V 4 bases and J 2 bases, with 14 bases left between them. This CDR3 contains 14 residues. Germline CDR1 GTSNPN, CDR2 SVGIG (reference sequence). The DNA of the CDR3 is TGTGCCTGGAACCCCCGGGGGTTAAACTATGGCTACACCTTC. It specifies CAWNPRGLNYGYTF. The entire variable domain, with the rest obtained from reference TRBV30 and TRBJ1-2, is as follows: SQTIHQWPATLVQPVGSPLSLECTVEGTSNPNLYWYRQAAGRGLQLLFYSVGIGQISSEVPQNLSASRPQDRQFILSSKKLLLSDSGFYLCAWNPRGLNYGYTFGSGTRLTVV.

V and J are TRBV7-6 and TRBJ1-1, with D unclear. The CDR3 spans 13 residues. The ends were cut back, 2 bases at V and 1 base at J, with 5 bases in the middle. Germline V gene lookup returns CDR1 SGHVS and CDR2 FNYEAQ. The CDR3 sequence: CASSLNRNTEAFF. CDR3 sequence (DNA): TGTGCCAGCAGCTTAAACAGGAACACTGAAGCTTTCTTT.

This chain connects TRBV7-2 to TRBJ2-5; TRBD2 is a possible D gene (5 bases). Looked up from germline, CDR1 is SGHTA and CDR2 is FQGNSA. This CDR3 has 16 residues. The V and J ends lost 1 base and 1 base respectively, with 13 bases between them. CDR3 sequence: CASSLGFADFQETQYF. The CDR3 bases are TGTGCCAGCAGCTTAGGTTTTGCGGACTTCCAAGAGACCCAGTACTTC.

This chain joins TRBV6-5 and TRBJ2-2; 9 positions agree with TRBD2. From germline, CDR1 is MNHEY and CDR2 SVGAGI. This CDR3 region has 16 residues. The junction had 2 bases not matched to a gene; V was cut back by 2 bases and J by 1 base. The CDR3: CASSYPREGNTGELFF. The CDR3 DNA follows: TGTGCCAGCAGTTACCCGCGGGAGGGGAACACCGGGGAGCTGTTTTTT.

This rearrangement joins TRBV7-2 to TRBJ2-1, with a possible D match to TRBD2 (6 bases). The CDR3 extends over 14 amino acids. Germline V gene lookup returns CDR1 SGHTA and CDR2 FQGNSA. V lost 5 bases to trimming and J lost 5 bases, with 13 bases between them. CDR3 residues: CASSAGPRDNEQFF. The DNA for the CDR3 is TGTGCCAGCAGCGCGGGACCAAGGGACAATGAGCAGTTCTTC.

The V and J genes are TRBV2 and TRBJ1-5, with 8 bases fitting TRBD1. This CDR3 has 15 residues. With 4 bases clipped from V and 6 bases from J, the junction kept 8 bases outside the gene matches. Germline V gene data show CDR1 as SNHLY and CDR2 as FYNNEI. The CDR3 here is CASSGHDRGTQPQHF. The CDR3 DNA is TGTGCCAGCAGTGGCCATGACAGGGGTACTCAGCCCCAGCATTTT.

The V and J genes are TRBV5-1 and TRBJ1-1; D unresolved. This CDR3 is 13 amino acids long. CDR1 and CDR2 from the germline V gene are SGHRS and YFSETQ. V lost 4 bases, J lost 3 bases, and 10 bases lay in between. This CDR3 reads CASSPAGDTEAFF. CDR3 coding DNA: TGCGCCAGCAGCCCGGCAGGTGACACTGAAGCTTTCTTT.

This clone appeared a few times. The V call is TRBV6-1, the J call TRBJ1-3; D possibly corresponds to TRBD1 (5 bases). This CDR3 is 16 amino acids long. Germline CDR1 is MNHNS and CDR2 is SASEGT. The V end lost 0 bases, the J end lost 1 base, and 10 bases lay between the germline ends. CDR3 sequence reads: CASSEASSGSGNTIYF. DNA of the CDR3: TGTGCCAGCAGTGAAGCCTCATCAGGGTCTGGAAACACCATATATTTT.

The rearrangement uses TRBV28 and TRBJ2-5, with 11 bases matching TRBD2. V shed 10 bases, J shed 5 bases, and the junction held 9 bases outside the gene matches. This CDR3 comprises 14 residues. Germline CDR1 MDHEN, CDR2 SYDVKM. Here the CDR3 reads CAIEPLAGVETQYF. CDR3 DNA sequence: TGTGCCATCGAACCACTAGCGGGAGTCGAGACCCAGTACTTC.